Here is one T cell receptor (beta chain) with its context. Assay: immunoSEQ multiplex PCR; the TCRdb copy retains only in-frame clones and omits some. Of under 250,000 clones listed, approximately 82% are singletons. Germline CDR1 reads SGHNT; CDR2 reads YYREEE (reference sequence). This CDR3 is 17 amino acids long. After removal of 0 bases from V and 5 bases from J, the junction contained 11 bases not matched to a gene. The sample originates from a study of blood T cell repertoires in COVID-19. Material for sequencing was peripheral blood. The receptor's source is a woman younger than 30 with acute or convalescent COVID-19. The chain links TRBV5-4 to TRBJ2-1; TRBD2 agrees at 7 bases. The CDR3 coding sequence is TGTGCCAGCAGCTTGGAGGTAGTGGGAGGGCCCCACAATGAGCAGTTCTTC. Translation gives CASSLEVVGGPHNEQFF.